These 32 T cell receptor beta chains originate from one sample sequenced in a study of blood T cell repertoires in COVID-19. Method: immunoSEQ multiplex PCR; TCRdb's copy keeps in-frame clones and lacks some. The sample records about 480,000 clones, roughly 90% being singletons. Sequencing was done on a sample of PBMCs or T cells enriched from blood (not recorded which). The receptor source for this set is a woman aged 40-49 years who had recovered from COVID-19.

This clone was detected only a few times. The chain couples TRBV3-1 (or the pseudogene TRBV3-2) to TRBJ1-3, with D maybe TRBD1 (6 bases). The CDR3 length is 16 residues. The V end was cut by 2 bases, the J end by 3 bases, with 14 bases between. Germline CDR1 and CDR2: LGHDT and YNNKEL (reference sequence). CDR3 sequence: CASSQSGGPGGNTIYF. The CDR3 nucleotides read TGTGCCAGCAGCCAATCGGGGGGGCCTGGTGGAAACACCATATATTTT.

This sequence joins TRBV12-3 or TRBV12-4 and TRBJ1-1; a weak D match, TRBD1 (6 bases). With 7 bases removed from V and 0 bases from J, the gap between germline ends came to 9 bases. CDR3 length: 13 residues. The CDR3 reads CASKDSLNTEAFF. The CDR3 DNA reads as TGTGCCAGCAAGGACAGTCTGAACACTGAAGCTTTCTTT.

The CDR3 DNA reads TGTGCCAGCAGACTTGGACAGGGCACCGGGGAGCTGTTTTTT. The encoded protein is CASRLGQGTGELFF. The chain is built from TRBV5-4 and TRBJ2-2, with TRBD1 matching over 8 bases. The CDR3 covers 14 residues. CDR1 SGHNT and CDR2 YYREEE come from the germline V gene (reference sequence). The junction had 4 bases not matched to a gene; V was cut back by 5 bases and J by 4 bases.

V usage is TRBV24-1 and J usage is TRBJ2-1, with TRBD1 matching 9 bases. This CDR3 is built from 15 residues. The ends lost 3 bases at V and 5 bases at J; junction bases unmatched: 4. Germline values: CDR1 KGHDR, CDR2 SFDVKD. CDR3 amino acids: CATSDQGQGHNEQFF. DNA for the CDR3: TGTGCCACCAGTGATCAGGGACAGGGCCACAATGAGCAGTTCTTC.

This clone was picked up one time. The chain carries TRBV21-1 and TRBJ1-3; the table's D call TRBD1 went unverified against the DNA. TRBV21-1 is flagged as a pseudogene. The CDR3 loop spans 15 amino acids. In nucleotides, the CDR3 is TGTGCCAGCAGCAAACGACAGGGGGCGCGGGACACCATATATTTT. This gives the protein CASSKRQGARDTIYF.

The CDR3 is CASGTGDNQPQHF. CDR3 nucleotides: TGTGCCAGCGGGACAGGGGATAATCAGCCCCAGCATTTT. The chain couples TRBV19 to TRBJ1-5, with 10 bases that match TRBD1. The CDR3 is 13 residues long. Per the germline V gene, CDR1 is LNHDA and CDR2 is SQIVND (reference sequence). V was clipped by 9 bases and J by 4 bases; unmatched bases: 3.

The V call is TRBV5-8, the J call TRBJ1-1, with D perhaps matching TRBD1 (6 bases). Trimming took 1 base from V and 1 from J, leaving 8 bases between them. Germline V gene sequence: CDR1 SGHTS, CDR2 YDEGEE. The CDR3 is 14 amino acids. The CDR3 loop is CASSLTGRNTEAFF. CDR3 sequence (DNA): TGTGCCAGCAGCTTGACAGGGCGGAACACTGAAGCTTTCTTT.

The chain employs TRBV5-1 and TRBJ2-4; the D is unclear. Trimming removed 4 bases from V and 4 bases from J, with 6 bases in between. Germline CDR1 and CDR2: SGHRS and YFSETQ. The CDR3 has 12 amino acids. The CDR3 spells CASSAVKNIQYF. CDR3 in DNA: TGCGCCAGCAGCGCGGTAAAAAACATTCAGTACTTC.

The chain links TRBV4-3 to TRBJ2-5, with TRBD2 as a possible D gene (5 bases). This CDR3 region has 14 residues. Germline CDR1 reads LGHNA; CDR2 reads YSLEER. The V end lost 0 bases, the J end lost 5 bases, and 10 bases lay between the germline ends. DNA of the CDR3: TGCGCCAGCAGCCAAGATCGAGCGGTGGAGACCCAGTACTTC. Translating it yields CASSQDRAVETQYF.

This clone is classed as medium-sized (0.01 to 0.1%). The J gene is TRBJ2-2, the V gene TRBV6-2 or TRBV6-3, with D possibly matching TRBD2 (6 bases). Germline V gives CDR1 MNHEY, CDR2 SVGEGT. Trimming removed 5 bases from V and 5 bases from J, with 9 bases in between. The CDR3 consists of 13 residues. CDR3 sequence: CASSIAVTGELFF. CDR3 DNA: TGTGCCAGCAGTATAGCGGTTACCGGGGAGCTGTTTTTT.

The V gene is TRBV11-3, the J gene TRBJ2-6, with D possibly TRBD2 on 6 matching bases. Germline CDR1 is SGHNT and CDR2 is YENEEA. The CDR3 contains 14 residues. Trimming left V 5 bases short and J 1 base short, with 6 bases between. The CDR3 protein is CASSGRSGANVLTF. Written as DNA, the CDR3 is TGTGCCAGCAGCGGGAGGTCTGGGGCCAACGTCCTGACTTTC.

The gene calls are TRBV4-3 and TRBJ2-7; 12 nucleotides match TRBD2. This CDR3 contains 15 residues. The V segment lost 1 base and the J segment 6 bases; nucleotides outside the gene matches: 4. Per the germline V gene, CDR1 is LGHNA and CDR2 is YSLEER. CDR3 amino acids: CASSQGTSGIGEQYF. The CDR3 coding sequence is TGCGCCAGCAGCCAAGGGACTAGCGGGATCGGCGAGCAGTACTTC.

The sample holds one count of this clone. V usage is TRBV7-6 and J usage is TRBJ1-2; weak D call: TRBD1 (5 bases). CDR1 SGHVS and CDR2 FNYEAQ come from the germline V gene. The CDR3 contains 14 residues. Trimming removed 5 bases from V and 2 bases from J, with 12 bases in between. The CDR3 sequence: CASSPETENYGYTF. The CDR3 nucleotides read TGTGCCAGCAGCCCGGAGACAGAGAACTATGGCTACACCTTC.

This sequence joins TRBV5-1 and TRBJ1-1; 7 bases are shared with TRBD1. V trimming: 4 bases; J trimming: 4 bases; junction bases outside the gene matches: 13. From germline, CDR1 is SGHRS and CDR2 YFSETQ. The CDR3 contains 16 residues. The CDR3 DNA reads TGCGCCAGCAGCCACCTCTGGACAGGTAGGGGCACTGAAGCTTTCTTT. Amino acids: CASSHLWTGRGTEAFF.

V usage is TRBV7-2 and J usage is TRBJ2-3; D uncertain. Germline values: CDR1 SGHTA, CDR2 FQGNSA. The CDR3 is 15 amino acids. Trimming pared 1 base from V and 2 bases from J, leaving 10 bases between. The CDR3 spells CASSLESRYTDTQYF. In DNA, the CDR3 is TGTGCCAGCAGCTTAGAGAGCCGATACACAGATACGCAGTATTTT.

In nucleotides, the CDR3 is TGTGCCAGCAGCCTCCAGGGGAGTGAGCAGTTCTTC. Protein: CASSLQGSEQFF. The chain couples TRBV7-9 to TRBJ2-1; tentative D call: TRBD1 (6 bases). Germline CDR1 reads SEHNR; CDR2 reads FQNEAQ (reference sequence). The CDR3 length is 12 residues. Trimming left V 5 bases short and J 9 bases short, with 11 bases between.

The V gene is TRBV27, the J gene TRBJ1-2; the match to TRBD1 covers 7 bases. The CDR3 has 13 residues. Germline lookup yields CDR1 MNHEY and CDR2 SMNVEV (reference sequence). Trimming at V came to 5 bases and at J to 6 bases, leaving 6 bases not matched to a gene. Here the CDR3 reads CASSPLTGDGYTF. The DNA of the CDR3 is TGTGCCAGCAGTCCACTAACAGGGGATGGCTACACCTTC.

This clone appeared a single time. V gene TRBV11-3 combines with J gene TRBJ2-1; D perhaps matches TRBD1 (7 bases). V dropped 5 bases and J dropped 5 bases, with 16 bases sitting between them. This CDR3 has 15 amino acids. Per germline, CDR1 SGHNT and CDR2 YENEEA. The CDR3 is CASSRGGTDNNEQFF. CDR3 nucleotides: TGTGCCAGCAGCCGAGGAGGGACAGATAACAATGAGCAGTTCTTC.

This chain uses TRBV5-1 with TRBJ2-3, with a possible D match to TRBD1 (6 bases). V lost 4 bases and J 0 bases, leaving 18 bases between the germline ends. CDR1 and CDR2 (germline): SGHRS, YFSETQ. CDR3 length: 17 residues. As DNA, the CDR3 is TGCGCCAGCAGCATCCACTCGGACAGAGCCAGCACAGATACGCAGTATTTT. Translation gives CASSIHSDRASTDTQYF.

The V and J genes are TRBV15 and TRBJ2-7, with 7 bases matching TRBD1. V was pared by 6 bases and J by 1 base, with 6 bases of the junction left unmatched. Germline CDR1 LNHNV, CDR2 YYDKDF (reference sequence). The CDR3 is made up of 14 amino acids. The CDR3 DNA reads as TGTGCCACCAGGGACAGGTTAGAGTCCTACGAGCAGTACTTC. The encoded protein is CATRDRLESYEQYF.

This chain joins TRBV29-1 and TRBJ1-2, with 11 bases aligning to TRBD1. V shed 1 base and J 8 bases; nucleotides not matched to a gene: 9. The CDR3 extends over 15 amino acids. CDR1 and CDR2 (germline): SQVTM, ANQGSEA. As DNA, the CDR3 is TGCAGCGTTGAAGGGACAGGGGGCGGAGGCCGAGGCTACACCTTC. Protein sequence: CSVEGTGGGGRGYTF.

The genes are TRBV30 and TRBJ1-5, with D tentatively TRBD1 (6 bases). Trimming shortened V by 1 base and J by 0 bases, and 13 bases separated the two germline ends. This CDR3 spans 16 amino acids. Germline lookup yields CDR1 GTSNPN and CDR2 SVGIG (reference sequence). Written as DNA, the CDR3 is TGTGCCTGGAGTGGTGAGGCAGGGGCTAGCAATCAGCCCCAGCATTTT. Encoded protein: CAWSGEAGASNQPQHF.

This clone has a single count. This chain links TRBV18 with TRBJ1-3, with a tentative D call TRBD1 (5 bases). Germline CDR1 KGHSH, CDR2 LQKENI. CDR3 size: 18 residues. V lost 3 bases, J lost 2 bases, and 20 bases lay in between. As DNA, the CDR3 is TGTGCCAGCTCACCCGACCCCCCCGTGCCGGGGGCTGGAAACACCATATATTTT. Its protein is CASSPDPPVPGAGNTIYF.

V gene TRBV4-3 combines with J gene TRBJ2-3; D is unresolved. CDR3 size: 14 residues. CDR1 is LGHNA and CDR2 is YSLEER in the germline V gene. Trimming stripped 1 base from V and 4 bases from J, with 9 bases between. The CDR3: CASSQGVASDTQYF. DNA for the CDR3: TGCGCCAGCAGCCAAGGGGTAGCTTCAGATACGCAGTATTTT.

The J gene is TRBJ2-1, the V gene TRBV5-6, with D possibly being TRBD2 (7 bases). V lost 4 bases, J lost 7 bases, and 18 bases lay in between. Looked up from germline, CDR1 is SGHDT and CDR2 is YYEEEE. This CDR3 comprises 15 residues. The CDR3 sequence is CASSQGAGAGNEQFF. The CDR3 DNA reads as TGTGCCAGCAGCCAAGGGGCGGGGGCCGGGAATGAGCAGTTCTTC.

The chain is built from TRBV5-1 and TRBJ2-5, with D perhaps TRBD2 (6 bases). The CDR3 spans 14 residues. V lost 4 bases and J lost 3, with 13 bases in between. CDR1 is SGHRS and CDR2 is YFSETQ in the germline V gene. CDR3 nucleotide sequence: TGCGCCAGCAGCCCAGGGACTGTTGAAGAGACCCAGTACTTC. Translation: CASSPGTVEETQYF.

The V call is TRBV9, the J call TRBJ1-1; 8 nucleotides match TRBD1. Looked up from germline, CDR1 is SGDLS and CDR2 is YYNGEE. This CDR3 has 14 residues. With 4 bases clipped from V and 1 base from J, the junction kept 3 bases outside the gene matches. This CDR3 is CASSRTGRNTEAFF. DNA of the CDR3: TGTGCCAGCAGCAGGACAGGGAGGAACACTGAAGCTTTCTTT.

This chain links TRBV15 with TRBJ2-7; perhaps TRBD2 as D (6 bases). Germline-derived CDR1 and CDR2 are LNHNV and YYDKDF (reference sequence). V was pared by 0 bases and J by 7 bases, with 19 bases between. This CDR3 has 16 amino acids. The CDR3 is CATSRETRGGPWEQYF. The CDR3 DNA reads TGTGCCACCAGCAGAGAGACGAGGGGAGGACCTTGGGAGCAGTACTTC.

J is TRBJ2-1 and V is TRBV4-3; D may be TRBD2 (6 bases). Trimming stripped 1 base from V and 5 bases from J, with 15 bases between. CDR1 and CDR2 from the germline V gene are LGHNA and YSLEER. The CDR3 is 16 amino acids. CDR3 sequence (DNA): TGCGCCAGCAGCCAAGGGAGGGGAGTAGAGGACAATGAGCAGTTCTTC. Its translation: CASSQGRGVEDNEQFF.

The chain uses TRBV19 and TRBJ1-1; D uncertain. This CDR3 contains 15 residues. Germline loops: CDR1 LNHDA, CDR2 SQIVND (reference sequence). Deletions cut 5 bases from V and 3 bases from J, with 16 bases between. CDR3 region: CASSGRDPRDTEAFF. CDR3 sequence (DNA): TGTGCCAGTAGTGGCCGGGATCCCCGGGACACTGAAGCTTTCTTT.

DNA of the CDR3: TGTGCCAGCAGCTTGTCAAGGGGCAGAAAGAATGAGCAGTTCTTC. Its translation: CASSLSRGRKNEQFF. V gene TRBV7-2 combines with J gene TRBJ2-1; maybe TRBD1 (5 bases). CDR1 and CDR2 from the germline V gene are SGHTA and FQGNSA. The V end lost 3 bases, the J end lost 7 bases, and 16 bases lay between the germline ends. The CDR3 extends over 15 amino acids.

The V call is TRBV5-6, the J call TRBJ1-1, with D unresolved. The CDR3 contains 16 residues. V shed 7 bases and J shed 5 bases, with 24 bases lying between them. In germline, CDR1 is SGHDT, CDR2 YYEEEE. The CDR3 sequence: CASHDGGRAPPTEAFF. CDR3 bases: TGTGCCAGCCATGACGGAGGGAGGGCACCGCCTACTGAAGCTTTCTTT.